Shown below are 5 T cell receptor beta chains from a single sample sequenced in a study of CD8 T cells in Susac syndrome. Reverse transcription of about 0.5 to 1 ug RNA used random hexamers. In TCRdb, the immunoSEQ multiplex PCR reads were re-called with MiXCR into one record per CDR3 protein. The sample contains under 200,000 distinct CDR3 sequences, approximately 93% of which appear only once. Sample: CD4+ T cells from PBMCs. The receptors stem from a human donor in good health.

The CDR3: CASSASGNQPQHF. The CDR3 coding sequence is TGTGCCAGCAGCGCATCAGGCAATCAGCCCCAGCATTTT. The gene calls are TRBV7-2 and TRBJ1-5; D gene uncertain. Germline CDR1 is SGHTA and CDR2 is FQGNSA. Trimming cost V 5 bases and J 2 bases, with 7 bases left between them. The CDR3 runs to 13 residues.

The V call is TRBV6-1, the J call TRBJ1-5; TRBD1 aligns across 10 bases. Germline loops: CDR1 MNHNS, CDR2 SASEGT. This CDR3 comprises 18 residues. Trimming cost V 6 bases and J 0 bases; bases outside gene matches: 11. Here the CDR3 DNA reads TGTGCCAGCAGACCTCGGGACAGGGGAATCTATAGCAATCAGCCCCAGCATTTT. Its protein is CASRPRDRGIYSNQPQHF.

The chain recombines TRBV28 with TRBJ1-5; no clear D. The V and J ends lost 6 bases and 13 bases respectively, with 13 bases between them. The CDR3 runs 11 residues. Germline V gives CDR1 MDHEN, CDR2 SYDVKM. The CDR3 region is CASSSRFVQHF. The CDR3 region has the DNA TGTGCCAGCAGCTCACGGTTTGTACAGCATTTT.

This CDR3 reads CASSPPGLAGLSEQYF. The CDR3 DNA is TGCGCCAGCAGCCCACCGGGACTAGCGGGGTTAAGTGAGCAGTACTTC. The V and J genes are TRBV5-1 and TRBJ2-7; 13 positions match TRBD2. V shed 4 bases and J 7 bases; nucleotides not matched to a gene: 11. Germline CDR1 reads SGHRS; CDR2 reads YFSETQ. The CDR3 runs to 16 residues.

This rearrangement joins TRBV5-1 to TRBJ2-2, with D maybe TRBD1 (6 bases). V lost 1 base to trimming and J lost 4 bases, with 11 bases between them. This CDR3 has 15 residues. Germline CDR1 SGHRS, CDR2 YFSETQ. For the CDR3, the DNA is TGCGCCAGCAGCTTGAGGGCAGGGGTCACCGGGGAGCTGTTTTTT. As protein: CASSLRAGVTGELFF.